This T cell receptor (beta chain) was found in a study of T cell repertoires in cytomegalovirus infection. Study details: Evidence of both CMV infection and a matching HLA type came from public TCR beta signatures.

With regard to this clonotype: The antigen remains unidentified.

V lost 4 bases to trimming and J lost 9 bases; unmatched junction nucleotides: 8. Germline-derived CDR1 and CDR2 are SNHLY and FYNNEI. The CDR3 covers 13 residues. The study, taken as a whole, reports: HLA-C-restricted CMV clonotypes gave the most frequent clonotype in two of eight donors.

From the reads, TCRdb called clonotypes with MiXCR, one entry per CDR3 protein. The data hold approximately 990,000 distinct CDR3 sequences, with about 33% observed a single time. The clonotype was recovered from a human donor in good health (CMV status not recorded). Some clones in this sample may be carry-over from other donors' samples. The chain has TRBV2 and TRBJ1-1; TRBD1 matches at 7 bases. The input for sequencing was cultured CD8+ T cells from PBMCs, taken from culture after CMV antigen stimulation. The CDR3 here is CASSAPQGRKAFF. CDR3 nucleotides: TGTGCCAGCAGTGCCCCACAGGGGAGGAAAGCTTTCTTT.